These 24 T cell receptor beta chains came from one sample sequenced in a study of molecular identifiers for immune sequencing clone quantification. TCRdb fed the PCR reads into MiXCR, producing one record per CDR3 protein. The repertoire holds more than 250,000 distinct CDR3 sequences, with roughly 23% as singletons. Material for sequencing was naive CD8+ T cells from blood, with Jurkat cell RNA spiked in. The subset denotes: FACS-sorted CD8+CD4-CCR7+CD45RA+ naive T cells. The receptors stem from a human donor in good health. Some libraries in this study had Jurkat cell RNA spiked in.

As for this clonotype: Being one base from a much bigger clone, this may be a read error. V usage is TRBV7-9 and J usage is TRBJ1-3, with unresolved D. The CDR3 extends over 13 amino acids. V was clipped by 5 bases and J by 2 bases, with 7 bases between them. In germline, CDR1 is SEHNR, CDR2 FQNEAQ (reference sequence). The CDR3 bases are TGTGCCAGCAGCCTCAGTACTGGAAACACCATATATTTT. Residues: CASSLSTGNTIYF.

The rearrangement uses TRBV27 and TRBJ1-1, with 10 bases aligning to TRBD1. J lost 3 bases, V lost 10 bases, and 5 bases had no gene match. The CDR3 runs 13 residues. Germline V gene lookup returns CDR1 MNHEY and CDR2 SMNVEV (reference sequence). The DNA for the CDR3 is TGTGCCACCGGGACAGGGGAGTACACTGAAGCTTTCTTT. Protein product: CATGTGEYTEAFF.

Turning to this clonotype: This may be a read error: a much more frequent sequence differs by one nucleotide. V is TRBV29-1 and J is TRBJ2-1, with D perhaps TRBD2 (7 bases). CDR1 and CDR2 (germline): SQVTM, ANQGSEA. This CDR3 spans 15 amino acids. CDR3 bases: TGCAGCGTGGAAGGACTAGGGGGAAGGGGTAATGAGCAGTTCTTC. This gives the protein CSVEGLGGRGNEQFF.

This clonotype came up many times. The rearrangement links TRBV6-2 or TRBV6-3 to TRBJ2-7; D may be TRBD1 (6 bases). V gave up 2 bases and J gave up 7 bases, with 12 bases separating them. The CDR3 runs to 13 residues. Germline V gives CDR1 MNHEY, CDR2 SVGEGT. This CDR3 reads CASSYPGQTEQYF. DNA for the CDR3: TGTGCCAGCAGTTACCCCGGACAGACGGAGCAGTACTTC.

This clonotype occurred many times. V gene TRBV29-1 combines with J gene TRBJ1-2, with 8 bases that match TRBD1. Germline lookup yields CDR1 SQVTM and CDR2 ANQGSEA. The trim removed 1 base at V and 8 bases at J, leaving 9 bases unmatched. This CDR3 contains 14 residues. CDR3 protein: CSVEGEGQGFGYTF. The CDR3 DNA sequence: TGCAGCGTTGAAGGAGAAGGACAGGGATTCGGCTACACCTTC.

For this clonotype: A read error may be the cause here, since a much bigger clone is one base away. The V and J genes are TRBV11-2 and TRBJ2-3; 8 positions agree with TRBD2. This CDR3 is built from 15 residues. Germline V gene data show CDR1 as SGHAT and CDR2 as FQNNGV. V lost 4 bases, J lost 2 bases, and 5 bases stayed unmatched. CDR3 DNA: TGTGCCAGCAGCTGGACTAGCAGGGACACAGATACGCAGTATTTT. Protein product: CASSWTSRDTDTQYF.

With regard to this clonotype: A much larger clone sits a single nucleotide away, making a read error possible. This sequence joins TRBV6-6 and TRBJ1-1; the D is unclear. Germline CDR1 reads MNHNY; CDR2 reads SVGAGI (reference sequence). V lost 7 bases, J lost 4 bases, and 10 bases lay in between. The CDR3 is made up of 12 amino acids. Here the CDR3 DNA reads TGTGCCAGCATCCTGGGAGTCACTGAAGCTTTCTTT. Amino acid sequence: CASILGVTEAFF.

Details on this clonotype: One junction end does not reproduce the germline sequence, and a read error may be involved. This sequence joins TRBV12-3 or TRBV12-4 and TRBJ2-7; no firm D call. The CDR3 totals 12 residues. CDR3 DNA sequence: TGTGCCAGCAGTTACAGCGCCTACGAGCGGTACTTC. Translated, it gives CASSYSAYERYF.

This clonotype was seen a handful of times. This sequence joins TRBV9 and TRBJ2-3, with unresolved D. The germline V gene encodes CDR1 SGDLS and CDR2 YYNGEE. The V end was cut by 3 bases, the J end by 2 bases, with 16 bases between. The CDR3 consists of 16 residues. CDR3 DNA: TGTGCCAGCAGCGCCTCCGGTGGCGGCGACACAGATACGCAGTATTTT. It encodes CASSASGGGDTDTQYF.

V gene TRBV11-2 combines with J gene TRBJ1-4, with D uncertain. The V end lost 5 bases, the J end lost 0 bases, and 13 bases lay between the germline ends. The CDR3 loop spans 16 amino acids. Germline assignment: CDR1 SGHAT and CDR2 FQNNGV. DNA of the CDR3: TGTGCCAGCAGCCCCCCCACAGCTGCAACTAATGAAAAACTGTTTTTT. Translating it yields CASSPPTAATNEKLFF.

This clonotype showed up just a few times. The rearrangement links TRBV6-6 to TRBJ2-7; D gene ambiguous. Germline CDR1 is MNHNY and CDR2 is SVGAGI (reference sequence). The CDR3 runs 15 residues. The V gene lost 3 bases and the J gene lost 5 bases, with 17 bases spanning the gap. CDR3 loop: CASSYPGLVGHEQYF. The CDR3 coding sequence is TGTGCCAGCAGTTATCCCGGTCTTGTAGGCCACGAGCAGTACTTC.

This clonotype was counted between two and nine times. This chain links TRBV7-9 with TRBJ2-1; either TRBD1 or TRBD2 may fit D (5 bases each). In germline, CDR1 is SEHNR, CDR2 FQNEAQ (reference sequence). V was cut by 4 bases and J by 0 bases, with 19 bases left in between. CDR3 size: 18 residues. The CDR3 spells CASSSGPGPASSYNEQFF. The DNA for the CDR3 is TGTGCCAGCAGCTCGGGACCTGGACCTGCTAGCTCCTACAATGAGCAGTTCTTC.

This clonotype was seen many times. The rearrangement links TRBV14 to TRBJ1-2; a weak D match, TRBD1 (5 bases). CDR1 and CDR2 (germline): SGHDN, FVKESK. The CDR3 is 13 residues long. The V and J ends lost 3 bases and 3 bases respectively, with 8 bases between them. The CDR3 reads CASSHRADYGYTF. The CDR3, as DNA: TGTGCCAGCAGCCACAGGGCGGACTATGGCTACACCTTC.

About this clonotype itself: A read error may explain this, as a much larger clone is one base away. The chain uses TRBV7-9 and TRBJ2-7; the D is unclear. The CDR3 contains 13 residues. The germline V gene encodes CDR1 SEHNR and CDR2 FQNEAQ (reference sequence). CDR3 loop: CVSSVGSFYEQYF. The CDR3 DNA is TGTGTCAGCAGCGTCGGCTCCTTCTACGAGCAGTACTTC.

Remarks on this clonotype: This may come from a read error, since a much larger clone is one base off. The V and J genes are TRBV24-1 and TRBJ2-3; 7 positions agree with TRBD2. This CDR3 spans 18 amino acids. V dropped 4 bases and J dropped 3; count of bases not matched to a gene: 15. Germline CDR1 reads KGHDR; CDR2 reads SFDVKD. The CDR3 DNA follows: TGTGCCACCAGTGACCACCTCGAGAGGAGGGGAGGGACAGATACGCAGTATTTT. This gives the protein CATSDHLERRGGTDTQYF.

This clonotype was seen at least ten times. The V call is TRBV12-3 or TRBV12-4, the J call TRBJ1-1, with D hard to call. Between the trimmed V and J ends, which lost 6 bases and 4 bases, there was a span of 21 bases. The CDR3 sequence is 16 residues long. In nucleotides, the CDR3 is TGTGCCAGCAGCCCCGTCGGACGGACTCAAGGCACTGAAGCTTTCTTT. This encodes CASSPVGRTQGTEAFF.

In regard to this clonotype: This may come from a read error, since a much larger clone is one base off. The chain joins TRBV4-1 to TRBJ2-1, with D perhaps TRBD1 (7 bases). Germline values: CDR1 MGHRA, CDR2 YSYEKL. Trimming took off 4 bases at V and 5 bases at J, with 18 bases between the two ends. CDR3 size: 16 residues. In DNA, the CDR3 is TGCGCCAGCAGCCGATCCACAGGGGACTTTAACAATGAGCAGTTCTTC. Its protein is CASSRSTGDFNNEQFF.

This clonotype was counted between two and nine times. This chain joins TRBV6-1 and TRBJ2-3; D perhaps matches TRBD1 (6 bases). This CDR3 is built from 18 residues. The germline V gene encodes CDR1 MNHNS and CDR2 SASEGT. V lost 0 bases to trimming and J lost 3 bases, with 19 bases between them. The CDR3 DNA is TGTGCCAGCAGTGAAGCGCAGTGGGCAGGGGTATCGACAGATACGCAGTATTTT. Its protein product is CASSEAQWAGVSTDTQYF.

This clonotype has ten or more counts. The chain is built from TRBV5-5 and TRBJ1-4; D is unclear. The CDR3 length is 14 residues. The germline gives CDR1 SGHKS, CDR2 YYEKEE (reference sequence). Trimming took 0 bases from V and 6 from J, leaving 9 bases between them. CDR3 protein: CASSLGPEDEKLFF. For the CDR3, the DNA is TGTGCCAGCAGCTTGGGGCCTGAGGATGAAAAACTGTTTTTT.

This clonotype was detected only a few times. The V call is TRBV30, the J call TRBJ2-7; 7 positions agree with TRBD1. Looked up from germline, CDR1 is GTSNPN and CDR2 is SVGIG (reference sequence). With V trimmed by 2 bases and J by 2 bases, 12 bases remained unmatched. The CDR3 is 16 residues long. The CDR3 spells CAWSPERTGGAYEQYF. The CDR3 DNA is TGTGCCTGGAGTCCAGAACGGACAGGCGGAGCCTACGAGCAGTACTTC.

This chain uses TRBV13 with TRBJ2-7; TRBD2 agrees at 9 bases. The CDR3 consists of 16 residues. The germline CDR1 and CDR2 sequences are PRHDT and FYEKMQ (reference sequence). V lost 5 bases to trimming and J lost 4 bases; unmatched junction nucleotides: 12. The CDR3 DNA sequence: TGTGCCAGCAGCCCAAAGGTTCAGGGACTAGCTTACGAGCAGTACTTC. It specifies CASSPKVQGLAYEQYF.

This clonotype was detected ten times or more. The chain has TRBV4-3 and TRBJ2-3, with TRBD2 identical over 10 bases. The CDR3 is 16 residues long. V trimming: 2 bases; J trimming: 2 bases; junction bases outside the gene matches: 4. Germline CDR1 is LGHNA and CDR2 is YSLEER. The CDR3 nucleotides are TGCGCCAGCAGCCAACTAGCGGGAGACCCCACAGATACGCAGTATTTT. It yields the protein CASSQLAGDPTDTQYF.

This clonotype was recorded at least ten times. This chain's CDR3 is CASSLFTGGSVNTDTQYF. The CDR3 nucleotides are TGTGCCAGCAGTTTATTTACCGGCGGGAGCGTGAACACAGATACGCAGTATTTT. The chain joins TRBV28 to TRBJ2-3; TRBD2 matches at 7 bases. V shed 1 base and J 2 bases; nucleotides not matched to a gene: 12. This CDR3 is built from 18 residues. Germline V gene data show CDR1 as MDHEN and CDR2 as SYDVKM.

There are many counts of this clonotype. The rearrangement uses TRBV7-3 and TRBJ1-5; no definite D call. The CDR3 is made up of 13 amino acids. CDR1 and CDR2 from the germline V gene are SGHTA and FQGTGA. Deletions cut 5 bases from V and 4 bases from J, with 9 bases between. DNA of the CDR3: TGTGCCAGCAGCCCCCAGACTAATCAGCCCCAGCATTTT. Protein product: CASSPQTNQPQHF.